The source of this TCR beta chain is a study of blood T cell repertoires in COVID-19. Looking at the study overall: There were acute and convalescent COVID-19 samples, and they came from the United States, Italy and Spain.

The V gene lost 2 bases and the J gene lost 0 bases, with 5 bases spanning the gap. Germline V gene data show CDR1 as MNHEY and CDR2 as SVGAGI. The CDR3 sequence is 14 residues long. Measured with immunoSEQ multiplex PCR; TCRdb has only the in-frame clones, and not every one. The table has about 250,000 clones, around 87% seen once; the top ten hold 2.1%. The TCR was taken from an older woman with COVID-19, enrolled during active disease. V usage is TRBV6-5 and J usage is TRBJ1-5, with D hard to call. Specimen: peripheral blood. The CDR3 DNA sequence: TGTGCCAGCAGTTACAGAGCTAGCAATCAGCCCCAGCATTTT. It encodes CASSYRASNQPQHF.